The present T cell receptor beta chain was sequenced within a study of cytomegalovirus exposure and HLA in healthy donors. Donors counted as nominally healthy when sampled, yet unrecorded immune exposures were likely. Study conclusions and caveats: Serostatus for CMV was the only available immune exposure information. Prior analysis indicated that the majority of TCR beta V segments exhibited productivity approximately 87% or approximately 30% of the time. Altogether, 170 or so TCR beta chains were recorded as cytomegalovirus-associated.

The CDR3 length is 12 residues. V was cut by 5 bases and J by 7 bases, with 9 bases left in between. Use of 60 Vbeta and 13 Jbeta primers characterized the PCR. Sequencing was performed with immunoSEQ multiplex PCR; in TCRdb, only in-frame clones are kept and a portion is missing. Here the sample table reports 150,000 or so clones. Turning to this clone: Antigen specificity is unknown.

This sequence originates from a woman between 50 and 59 years old in good health and CMV-seronegative. The V call is TRBV23-1, the J call TRBJ1-5; D remains ambiguous. TRBV23-1 is an ORF for which the function is uncertain. The specimen sequenced was PBMCs. The CDR3 sequence is CASSYRGQPQHF. The CDR3 nucleotides read TGCGCCAGCAGTTACCGGGGACAGCCCCAGCATTTT.